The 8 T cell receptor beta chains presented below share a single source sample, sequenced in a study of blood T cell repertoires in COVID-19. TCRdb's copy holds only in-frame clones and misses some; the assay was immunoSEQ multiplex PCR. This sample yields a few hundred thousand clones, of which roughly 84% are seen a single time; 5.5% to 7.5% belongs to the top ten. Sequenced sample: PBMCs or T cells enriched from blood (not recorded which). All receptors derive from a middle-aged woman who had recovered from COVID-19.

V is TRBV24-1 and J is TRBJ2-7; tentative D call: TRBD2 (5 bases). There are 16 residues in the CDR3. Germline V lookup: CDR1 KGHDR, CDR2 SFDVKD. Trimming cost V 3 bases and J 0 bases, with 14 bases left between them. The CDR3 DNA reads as TGTGCCACCAGTGATCCGAAAGCGGATGCCTCCTACGAGCAGTACTTC. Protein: CATSDPKADASYEQYF.

The CDR3 nucleotides are TGTGCCACCAGCAGATCGCGACAGGGCGGCGAAGCTTTCTTT. Residues: CATSRSRQGGEAFF. The V and J genes are TRBV15 and TRBJ1-1; TRBD1 agrees at 7 bases. The trim removed 2 bases at V and 8 bases at J, leaving 8 bases unmatched. CDR1 is LNHNV and CDR2 is YYDKDF in the germline V gene (reference sequence). The CDR3 is 14 amino acids.

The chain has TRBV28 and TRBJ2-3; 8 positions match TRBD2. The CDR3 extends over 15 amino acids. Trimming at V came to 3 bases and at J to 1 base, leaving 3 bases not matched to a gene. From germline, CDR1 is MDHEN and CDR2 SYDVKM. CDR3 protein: CASSFWREGTDTQYF. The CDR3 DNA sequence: TGTGCCAGCAGTTTTTGGCGGGAGGGCACAGATACGCAGTATTTT.

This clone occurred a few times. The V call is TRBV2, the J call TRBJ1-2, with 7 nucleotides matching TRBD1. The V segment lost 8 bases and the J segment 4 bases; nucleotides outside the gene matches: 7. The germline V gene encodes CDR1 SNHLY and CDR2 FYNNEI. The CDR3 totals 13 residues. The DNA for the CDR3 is TGTGCCAGCTCCCAGGGACAGCCCTATGGCTACACCTTC. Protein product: CASSQGQPYGYTF.

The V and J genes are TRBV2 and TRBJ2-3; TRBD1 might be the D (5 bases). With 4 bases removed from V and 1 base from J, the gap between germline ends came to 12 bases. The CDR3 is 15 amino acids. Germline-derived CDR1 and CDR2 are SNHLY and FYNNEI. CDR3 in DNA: TGTGCCAGCAGTGGAAAGGGGATTCGCACAGATACGCAGTATTTT. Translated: CASSGKGIRTDTQYF.

Here the CDR3 reads CASRQGADEQYF. CDR3 in DNA: TGCGCCAGCAGACAGGGGGCAGACGAGCAGTACTTC. The chain links TRBV5-1 to TRBJ2-7, with TRBD1 identical over 9 bases. Germline loops: CDR1 SGHRS, CDR2 YFSETQ. There are 12 residues in the CDR3. Unmatched junction bases numbered 2, after V lost 5 bases and J lost 5 bases.

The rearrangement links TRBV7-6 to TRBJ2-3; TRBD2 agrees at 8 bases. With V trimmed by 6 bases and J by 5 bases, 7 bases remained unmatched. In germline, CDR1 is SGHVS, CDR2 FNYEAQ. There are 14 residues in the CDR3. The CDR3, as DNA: TGTGCCAGCAGAGCTCTAGCGGGCCTAGATACGCAGTATTTT. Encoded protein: CASRALAGLDTQYF.

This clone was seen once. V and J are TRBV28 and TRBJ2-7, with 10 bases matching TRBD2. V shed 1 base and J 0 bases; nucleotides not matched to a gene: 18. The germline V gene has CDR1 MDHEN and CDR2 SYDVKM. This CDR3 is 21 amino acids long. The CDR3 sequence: CASSLSPTGPLLAGISYEQYF. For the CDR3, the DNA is TGTGCCAGCAGTTTATCTCCTACAGGGCCACTACTAGCGGGGATCTCCTACGAGCAGTACTTC.